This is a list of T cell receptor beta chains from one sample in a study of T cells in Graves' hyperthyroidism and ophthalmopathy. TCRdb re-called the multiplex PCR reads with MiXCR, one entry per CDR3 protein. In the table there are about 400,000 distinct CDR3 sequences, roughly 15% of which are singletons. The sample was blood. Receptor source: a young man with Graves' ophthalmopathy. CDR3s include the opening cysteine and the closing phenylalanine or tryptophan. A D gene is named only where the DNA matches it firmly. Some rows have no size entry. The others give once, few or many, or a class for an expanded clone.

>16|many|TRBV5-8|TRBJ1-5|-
TGTGCCAGCAGCTTGGGGGCGGGGCAGGGCAATCAGCCCCAGCATTTT
CASSLGAGQGNQPQHF
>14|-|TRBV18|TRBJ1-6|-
TGTGCCAGCGCCGGTCGACAGGATAATTCACCCCTCCACTTT
CASAGRQDNSPLHF
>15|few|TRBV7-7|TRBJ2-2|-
TGTGCTAGCAGCTTAGTAGCGATGAACACCGGGGAGCTGTTTTTT
CASSLVAMNTGELFF
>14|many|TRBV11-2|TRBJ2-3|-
TGTGCCAGCAGGACCGATTGGGGCGCGGATACGCAGTATTTT
CASRTDWGADTQYF
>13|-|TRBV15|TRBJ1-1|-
TGTGCCACCAGCCCGGCGGCAAACACTGAAGCTTTCTTT
CATSPAANTEAFF
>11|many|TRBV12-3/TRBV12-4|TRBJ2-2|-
TGTGCCAGCAGTTTGTCTTGGGAGCTGTTTTTT
CASSLSWELFF
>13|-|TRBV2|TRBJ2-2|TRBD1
TGTGCCAGCAGTGGGCAGGGGGCCGGGGATCTGTTTTTT
CASSGQGAGDLFF
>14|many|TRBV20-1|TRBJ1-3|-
TGCAGTGCTAGCTACGCTGACTCTGGAAACACCATATATTTT
CSASYADSGNTIYF
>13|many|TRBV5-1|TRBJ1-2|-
TGCGCCAGTAGCCCGTCGGGCCCCTATGGCTACACCTTC
CASSPSGPYGYTF
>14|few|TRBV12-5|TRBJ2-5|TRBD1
TGTGCTAGTGCCTTCCCTGACAGGGCGGAGACCCAGTACTTC
CASAFPDRAETQYF
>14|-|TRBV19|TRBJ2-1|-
TGTGCCAGTAGGGGACGGAAACCCTACAATGAGCAGTTCTTC
CASRGRKPYNEQFF
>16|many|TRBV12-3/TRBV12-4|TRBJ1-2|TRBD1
TGTGCCAGCAGGCCAGGGGCAGGGGGCATGGGCTATGGCTACACCTTC
CASRPGAGGMGYGYTF
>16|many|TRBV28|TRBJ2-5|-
TGTGCCAGCAGTTTGGGTCTAGGGGGACGACAAGAGACCCAGTACTTC
CASSLGLGGRQETQYF
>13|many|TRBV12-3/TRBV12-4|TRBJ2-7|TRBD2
TGTGCCAGCACCCCGGGACTAGCAGTCGAGCAGTACTTC
CASTPGLAVEQYF
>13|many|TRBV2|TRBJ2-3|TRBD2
TGTGCCAGCACAGGCGGGAGCGCAGATACGCAGTATTTT
CASTGGSADTQYF
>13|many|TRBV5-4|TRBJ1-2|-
TGTGCCAGCAACAGTAAGGGGCTCCATGGCTACACCTTC
CASNSKGLHGYTF
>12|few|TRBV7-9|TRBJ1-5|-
TGTGCCAGCACCTCCACCCGGGGGCCCCAGCATTTT
CASTSTRGPQHF
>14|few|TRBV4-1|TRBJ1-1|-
TGCGCCAGCAGCCTCTTCGGCCCGAACGCTGAAGCTTTCTTT
CASSLFGPNAEAFF
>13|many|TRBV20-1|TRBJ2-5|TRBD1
TGCAGTGCCACTCACAGGGGGCGAGAGACCCAGTACTTC
CSATHRGRETQYF
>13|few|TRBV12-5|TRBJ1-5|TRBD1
TGTGCTAGTGGCCTGGACAGGTCTCAGCCCCAGCATTTT
CASGLDRSQPQHF
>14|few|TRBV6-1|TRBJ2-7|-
TGTGCCAGCAGGCGAACAGGACTGCTGTACGAGCAGTACTTC
CASRRTGLLYEQYF
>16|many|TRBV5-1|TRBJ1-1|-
TGCGCCAGCAGCTTATCGACACGTTTGGGGAACACTGAAGCTTTCTTT
CASSLSTRLGNTEAFF
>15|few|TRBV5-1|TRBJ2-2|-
TGCGCCAGCAGCTCCGTAGCGGTTGTCACCGGGGAGCTGTTTTTT
CASSSVAVVTGELFF
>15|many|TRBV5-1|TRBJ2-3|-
TGCGCCAGCAGCTTTCAGCGGTCCGACACAGATACGCAGTATTTT
CASSFQRSDTDTQYF
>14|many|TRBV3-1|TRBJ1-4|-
TGTGCCAGCAGCCATGACAGCGAGCTTGAAAAACTGTTTTTT
CASSHDSELEKLFF
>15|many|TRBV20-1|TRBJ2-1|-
TGCAGTGCCCCCGGGGGCGCCGGACTCTACAATGAGCAGTTCTTC
CSAPGGAGLYNEQFF
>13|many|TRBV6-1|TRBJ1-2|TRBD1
TGTGCCAGCAGTGTGGGACAGGGTTTCGGCTACACCTTC
CASSVGQGFGYTF
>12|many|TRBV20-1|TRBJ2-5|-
TGCAGTGCCCCGACACCCCAAGAGACCCAGTACTTC
CSAPTPQETQYF
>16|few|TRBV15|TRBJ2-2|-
TGTGCCACCAGCAGAGACTACGACAGGAACACCGGGGAGCTGTTTTTT
CATSRDYDRNTGELFF
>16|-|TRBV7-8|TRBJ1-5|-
TGTGCCAGCAGCTTAATGGGGGGGAATAGCAATCAGCCCCAGCATTTT
CASSLMGGNSNQPQHF
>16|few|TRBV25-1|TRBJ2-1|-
TGTGCCAGCAGTCCCTATGGGGAGGAGGGGAACAATGAGCAGTTCTTC
CASSPYGEEGNNEQFF
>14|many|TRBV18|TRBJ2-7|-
TGTGCCAGCTCAGGAAAACGGTTCTCCTACGAGCAGTACTTC
CASSGKRFSYEQYF
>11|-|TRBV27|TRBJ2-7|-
TGTGCCAGCCGTTCCACTTACGAGCAGTACTTC
CASRSTYEQYF
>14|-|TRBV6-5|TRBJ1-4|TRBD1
TGTGCCAGCAGTTACGGACAGGGCAATGAAAAACTGTTTTTT
CASSYGQGNEKLFF
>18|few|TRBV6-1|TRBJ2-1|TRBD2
TGTGCCAGCAGAGACGTGGGACTAGCGGGGGGGCTCAGGAATGAGCAGTTCTTC
CASRDVGLAGGLRNEQFF
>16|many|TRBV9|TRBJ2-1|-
TGTGCCAGCAGCGTAATGGGAGGGGGCGGGCACAATGAGCAGTTCTTC
CASSVMGGGGHNEQFF
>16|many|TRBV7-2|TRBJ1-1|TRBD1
TGTGCCAGCAGCTCGGAGGGACAGCGATCTGACACTGAAGCTTTCTTT
CASSSEGQRSDTEAFF
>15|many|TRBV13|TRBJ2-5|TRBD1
TGTGCCAGCAGCTCCTCCGGGACAGAGCAAGAGACCCAGTACTTC
CASSSSGTEQETQYF
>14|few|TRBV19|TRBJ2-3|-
TGTGCCCCGAAAGGGCCAACCTGTACAGATACGCAGTATTTT
CAPKGPTCTDTQYF
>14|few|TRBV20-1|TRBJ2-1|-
TGCAGGACGGCCGGTTCGGGAACCTACAATGAGCAGTTCTTC
CRTAGSGTYNEQFF
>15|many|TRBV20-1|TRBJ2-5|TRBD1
TGCAGTGCTAGGTCGACCTGGGACAGTAAAGAGACCCAGTACTTC
CSARSTWDSKETQYF
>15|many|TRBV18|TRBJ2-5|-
TGTGCCAGCTCACCTATAGCGGACTCTCAAGAGACCCAGTACTTC
CASSPIADSQETQYF
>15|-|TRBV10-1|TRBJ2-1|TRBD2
TGCGCCAGCAGTGACTGGCGGGGGGCCGACAATGAGCAGTTCTTC
CASSDWRGADNEQFF
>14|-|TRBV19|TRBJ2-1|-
TGTGCCAGAGACAAGGGGGGCAGAAGGAATGAGCAGTTCTTC
CARDKGGRRNEQFF
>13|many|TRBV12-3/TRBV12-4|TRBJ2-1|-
TGTGCCAGCAGAACCGGGGCCTACAATGAGCAGTTCTTC
CASRTGAYNEQFF
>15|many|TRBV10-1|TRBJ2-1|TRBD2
TGCGCCAGCAGTGAGTCGACTAGCGGGGGGAATGAGCAGTTCTTC
CASSESTSGGNEQFF
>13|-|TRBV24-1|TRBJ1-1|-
TGTGCCACCAGTGATGAGGGAGGGGTGCGAGCTTTCTTT
CATSDEGGVRAFF
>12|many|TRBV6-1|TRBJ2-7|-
TGTGCCAGCAGTGAAGCGGTACTAGAGCAGTACTTC
CASSEAVLEQYF
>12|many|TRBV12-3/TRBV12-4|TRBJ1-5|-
TGTGCCAGCAGCAAGGGGGTTCAGCCCCAGCATTTT
CASSKGVQPQHF
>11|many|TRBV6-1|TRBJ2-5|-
TGTGCCAGCAGAAACTACGAGACCCAGTACTTC
CASRNYETQYF
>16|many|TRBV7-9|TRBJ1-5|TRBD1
TGTGCCAGCAGCCCCACCCCCACGACAGGGCCAAAGCCCCAGCATTTT
CASSPTPTTGPKPQHF
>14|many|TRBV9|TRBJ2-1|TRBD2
TGTGCCAGCAGCGTTCCCGGGGGAGGGAATGAGCAGTTCTTC
CASSVPGGGNEQFF